The T cell receptor (beta chain) described here comes from a study of Tregs in tolerant kidney transplant recipients. Generated by immunoSEQ multiplex PCR, the TCRdb table keeps only in-frame clones and is missing some. The sample consists of about 83,000 clones, about 98% of them appearing once. Points on this clone: Its antigen is not known.

Germline lookup yields CDR1 SGHTA and CDR2 FQGNSA. V was cut by 4 bases and J by 5 bases, with 8 bases left in between. This CDR3 region has 12 residues. Overall study findings and caveats: The most relevant donor-specific Treg TCRbeta repertoire apparently came from expansion with activated donor B cells. In tolerant patients, donor-specific Tregs outgrew total Tregs, suggesting antigen-driven expansion.

The J gene is TRBJ1-2, the V gene TRBV7-2, with a tentative D call TRBD1 (5 bases). The receptor was derived from a human donor who received a combined kidney and bone marrow transplant. The starting material was CD4+ T cells from blood, obtained before the transplant. For the CDR3, the DNA is TGTGCCAGCAGCTCGAGACAGTATGGCTACACCTTC. It encodes CASSSRQYGYTF.